Given below is one T cell receptor beta chain in context. The clone's antigen remains unknown. It has no much larger one-base neighbor in the sample; base qualities were not kept. Sorted unstimulated T cells and proliferating T cells recovered from mixed lymphocyte reactions underwent TCRbeta CDR3 sequencing. Fresh whole blood from approximately ten HLA-typed healthy donors was used to isolate PBMCs. To map where alloreactive clones came from, unstimulated CD4+ regulatory T cells were FACS-sorted. The library was made by the immunoSEQ multiplex PCR assay. Approximately 10^5 TCR templates per sample were assayed by the deep sequencing platform. Genomic DNA extracted from sorted T cells was used for TCRbeta CDR3 sequencing. As for the authors' bioinformatics: The R programming language was used for clonal analysis of the TCRbeta CDR3 data. Unstimulated samples were compared with post-reaction CFSE-low samples to define alloreactive CD4+ and CD8+ clones. Regulatory or non-regulatory origin of alloreactive CD4+ clones was assigned by matching sequences to the sorted unstimulated Treg and non-Treg repertoires. TCRdb provides this immuneACCESS table in a form limited to in-frame rearrangements. Some clones are lacking; in checked studies, under half of them reflect an unresolved V gene, and why the rest are absent is not known. Clone size and the V and J calls come from that table; the DNA yielded D and trimming. The sample includes roughly 80,000 clones, with approximately 90% observed a single time. The top ten constitute approximately 1.5% of the sample.

The data originate from a study of siplizumab effects on memory and regulatory T cells (dated by TCRdb to the late 2010s). As for the study more broadly: The effect of the anti-CD2 antibody siplizumab on alloreactive T-cell subsets was examined in allogeneic mixed lymphocyte reactions constructed from human PBMCs. The research as a whole found: Whether proliferating Tregs from siplizumab cultures were suppressive was not functionally confirmed. About 75-96% of proliferating CD4+ or CD8+ clones could not be given a naive or memory phenotype. The cumulative frequency of alloreactive sequences that could be traced back to unstimulated CD4+ memory T cells was significantly reduced by siplizumab. Because sequences at frequencies below about 10^-5 were poorly captured, only a minor fraction of alloreactive clones could be mapped back to unstimulated subsets. Of the alloreactive CD4+ clones that could be mapped, the Treg-derived share averaged approximately 69% with siplizumab compared with roughly 27% in control reactions. Greater diversity appeared to be present in unstimulated naive T cells than in memory T cells, and a substantial contribution to the alloresponse seemed to be made by naive cells.

The trim is 10 bases for V and 7 bases for J, with a gap of 16 bases between the germline ends. The CDR3 numbers 12 residues from cysteine through phenylalanine. Only CDR3 DNA is held: 36 bases, read in frame from base 1. For CDR1 and CDR2, the germline V gene lists SNHLY and FYNNEI. Sequencing input: Tregs sorted from blood. This clonotype originated in a human donor in good health. The chain was built from TRBV2 and TRBJ1-2, with a weak D call of TRBD1 (5 bases match). The base sequence is TGTGCCATCCTCCTCGGGGCCCCTGGCTACACCTTC. This is translated as CAILLGAPGYTF.